Listed below are T cell receptor beta chains from one sample, sequenced in a study of cytomegalovirus exposure and HLA in healthy donors. Using immunoSEQ multiplex PCR, the repertoire was profiled, and TCRdb retains in-frame clones only, with some absent. The table records about 130,000 clones, 80% of them present only once. Source material: PBMCs. These receptors originate from a man aged 25 to 45 in good health and CMV-seronegative. Each CDR3 is given with its conserved first and last residue. A D gene is named only where the DNA matches it firmly. Rows give clone size only sometimes, using once, few, many, or a class for an expanded clone.

clone_size: NA; d_call: TRBD2; j_call: TRBJ2-1; v_call: TRBV27; cdr3_aa: CASSFLTSGSRNEQFF; cdr3_nt: TGTGCCAGCAGTTTCCTCACTAGCGGGAGTAGGAATGAGCAGTTCTTC
clone_size: NA; d_call: NA; j_call: TRBJ2-5; v_call: TRBV28; cdr3_aa: CASSLERWRETQYF; cdr3_nt: TGTGCCAGCAGTTTGGAGCGGTGGAGGGAGACCCAGTACTTC
clone_size: NA; d_call: TRBD2; j_call: TRBJ2-1; v_call: TRBV10-3; cdr3_aa: CAISGGAGSYNEQFF; cdr3_nt: TGTGCCATCAGCGGGGGGGCTGGCTCCTACAATGAGCAGTTCTTC
clone_size: NA; d_call: NA; j_call: TRBJ2-7; v_call: TRBV18; cdr3_aa: CASSPSRPSNYEQYF; cdr3_nt: TGTGCCAGCTCACCATCTAGGCCCTCCAATTACGAGCAGTACTTC
clone_size: NA; d_call: TRBD2; j_call: TRBJ2-3; v_call: TRBV13; cdr3_aa: CASSLGLAGSTDTQYF; cdr3_nt: TGTGCCAGCAGCTTAGGACTAGCGGGGAGCACAGATACGCAGTATTTT
clone_size: NA; d_call: NA; j_call: TRBJ1-2; v_call: TRBV30; cdr3_aa: CAWTLLAGGRNYGYTF; cdr3_nt: TGTGCCTGGACCTTACTCGCCGGGGGGCGCAACTATGGCTACACCTTC
clone_size: NA; d_call: TRBD1; j_call: TRBJ1-4; v_call: TRBV14; cdr3_aa: CASSQTTGGREKLFF; cdr3_nt: TGTGCCAGCAGCCAAACTACAGGGGGTCGTGAAAAACTGTTTTTT
clone_size: NA; d_call: TRBD1; j_call: TRBJ1-2; v_call: TRBV11-2; cdr3_aa: CASSPSRTGVNGYTF; cdr3_nt: TGTGCCAGCAGCCCTTCCCGGACAGGGGTTAATGGCTACACCTTC
clone_size: NA; d_call: NA; j_call: TRBJ1-4; v_call: TRBV11-2; cdr3_aa: CASSLLINEKLFF; cdr3_nt: TGTGCCAGCAGCTTACTTATAAATGAAAAACTGTTTTTT
clone_size: NA; d_call: NA; j_call: TRBJ1-1; v_call: TRBV4-3; cdr3_aa: CASSQDIGTQVAFF; cdr3_nt: TGCGCCAGCAGCCAAGACATCGGGACTCAGGTTGCTTTCTTT
clone_size: NA; d_call: TRBD1; j_call: TRBJ1-4; v_call: TRBV28; cdr3_aa: CASSSPGQTNEKLFF; cdr3_nt: TGTGCCAGCAGTTCGCCGGGACAGACAAATGAAAAACTGTTTTTT
clone_size: NA; d_call: NA; j_call: TRBJ2-3; v_call: TRBV2; cdr3_aa: CASSPLIDTDTQYF; cdr3_nt: TGTGCCAGCAGCCCCCTTATAGACACAGATACGCAGTATTTT
clone_size: NA; d_call: TRBD1; j_call: TRBJ1-4; v_call: TRBV28; cdr3_aa: CASVPTGGAEKLFF; cdr3_nt: TGTGCCAGTGTCCCGACAGGGGGCGCGGAAAAACTGTTTTTT
clone_size: few; d_call: TRBD1; j_call: TRBJ1-4; v_call: TRBV18; cdr3_aa: CASSPGQPNEKLFF; cdr3_nt: TGTGCCAGCTCACCGGGACAGCCTAATGAAAAACTGTTTTTT
clone_size: NA; d_call: NA; j_call: TRBJ1-6; v_call: TRBV28; cdr3_aa: CASSFFTSSPLHF; cdr3_nt: TGTGCCAGCAGTTTCTTCACGAGTTCACCCCTCCACTTT
clone_size: NA; d_call: NA; j_call: TRBJ2-2; v_call: TRBV5-6; cdr3_aa: CASSLPDSTPGELFF; cdr3_nt: TGTGCCAGCAGCCTTCCGGATTCGACACCCGGGGAGCTGTTTTTT
clone_size: NA; d_call: NA; j_call: TRBJ2-7; v_call: TRBV13; cdr3_aa: CASSGHGYEQYF; cdr3_nt: TGTGCCAGTTCGGGACATGGCTACGAGCAGTACTTC
clone_size: few; d_call: TRBD1; j_call: TRBJ1-1; v_call: TRBV29-1; cdr3_aa: CSGWTGSTEAFF; cdr3_nt: TGCAGCGGGTGGACAGGTTCAACTGAAGCTTTCTTT
clone_size: NA; d_call: NA; j_call: TRBJ1-1; v_call: TRBV7-6; cdr3_aa: CASALGGRTEAFF; cdr3_nt: TGTGCCAGCGCCCTGGGGGGGCGGACTGAAGCTTTCTTT
clone_size: NA; d_call: TRBD1; j_call: TRBJ1-2; v_call: TRBV9; cdr3_aa: CASSDDGQGAYGYTF; cdr3_nt: TGTGCCAGCAGCGACGACGGACAGGGGGCCTATGGCTACACCTTC
clone_size: NA; d_call: NA; j_call: TRBJ2-7; v_call: TRBV6-1; cdr3_aa: CASVSGAYEQYF; cdr3_nt: TGTGCCAGCGTTTCGGGAGCCTACGAGCAGTACTTC
clone_size: NA; d_call: NA; j_call: TRBJ1-6; v_call: TRBV6-6; cdr3_aa: CASSYVADNSPLHF; cdr3_nt: TGTGCCAGCAGTTACGTGGCAGATAATTCACCCCTCCACTTT
clone_size: NA; d_call: NA; j_call: TRBJ1-1; v_call: TRBV7-2; cdr3_aa: CASSLQPNTEAFF; cdr3_nt: TGTGCCAGCAGCCTACAGCCAAACACTGAAGCTTTCTTT
clone_size: NA; d_call: TRBD1; j_call: TRBJ1-3; v_call: TRBV6-6; cdr3_aa: CASSYRLQGSGNTIYF; cdr3_nt: TGTGCCAGCAGTTACCGGCTACAGGGGTCTGGAAACACCATATATTTT
clone_size: few; d_call: NA; j_call: TRBJ1-1; v_call: TRBV10-3; cdr3_aa: CAISEQTAGPLDSEAFF; cdr3_nt: TGTGCCATCAGTGAGCAAACCGCCGGGCCCCTGGACTCTGAAGCTTTCTTT
clone_size: NA; d_call: TRBD1; j_call: TRBJ2-5; v_call: TRBV5-4; cdr3_aa: CASSKTGSQETQYF; cdr3_nt: TGTGCCAGCAGCAAGACAGGGTCCCAAGAGACCCAGTACTTC
clone_size: NA; d_call: TRBD1; j_call: TRBJ1-5; v_call: TRBV29-1; cdr3_aa: CSVEGTGGLAQHF; cdr3_nt: TGCAGCGTTGAAGGTACAGGGGGTTTAGCCCAGCATTTT
clone_size: few; d_call: NA; j_call: TRBJ1-3; v_call: TRBV5-6; cdr3_aa: CASSPDPGSGNTIYF; cdr3_nt: TGTGCCAGCAGTCCAGACCCGGGCTCTGGAAACACCATATATTTT
clone_size: NA; d_call: TRBD2; j_call: TRBJ2-2; v_call: TRBV7-9; cdr3_aa: CASSPITSGLTGELFF; cdr3_nt: TGTGCCAGCAGCCCAATAACTAGCGGACTAACCGGGGAGCTGTTTTTT
clone_size: NA; d_call: NA; j_call: TRBJ1-5; v_call: TRBV4-3; cdr3_aa: CASSQDLRLPQHF; cdr3_nt: TGCGCCAGCAGCCAAGATCTACGACTGCCCCAGCATTTT
clone_size: NA; d_call: TRBD1; j_call: TRBJ1-5; v_call: TRBV7-8; cdr3_aa: CASSLVAGGPPGNQPQHF; cdr3_nt: TGTGCCAGCAGCTTAGTGGCAGGGGGGCCGCCCGGCAATCAGCCCCAGCATTTT
clone_size: NA; d_call: TRBD2; j_call: TRBJ2-7; v_call: TRBV9; cdr3_aa: CASSVGTSGSFSEQYF; cdr3_nt: TGTGCCAGCAGCGTAGGGACTAGCGGGAGTTTTTCCGAGCAGTACTTC
clone_size: NA; d_call: NA; j_call: TRBJ2-2; v_call: TRBV2; cdr3_aa: CASSELGQQNTGELFF; cdr3_nt: TGTGCCAGCAGTGAACTCGGACAGCAGAACACCGGGGAGCTGTTTTTT
clone_size: NA; d_call: TRBD1; j_call: TRBJ2-7; v_call: TRBV7-2; cdr3_aa: CASSIAGTGAYEQYF; cdr3_nt: TGTGCCAGCAGCATAGCCGGGACAGGGGCCTACGAGCAGTACTTC
clone_size: NA; d_call: NA; j_call: TRBJ1-2; v_call: TRBV7-2; cdr3_aa: CASSLAGGTNYGYTF; cdr3_nt: TGTGCCAGCAGCTTAGCGGGGGGAACTAACTATGGCTACACCTTC
clone_size: NA; d_call: TRBD2; j_call: TRBJ2-1; v_call: TRBV29-1; cdr3_aa: CSVAGTRAGNEQFF; cdr3_nt: TGCAGCGTTGCAGGGACTAGAGCTGGCAATGAGCAGTTCTTC
clone_size: NA; d_call: NA; j_call: TRBJ2-3; v_call: TRBV28; cdr3_aa: CASSFVVGLLSTDTQYF; cdr3_nt: TGTGCCAGCAGTTTCGTCGTAGGACTACTTAGCACAGATACGCAGTATTTT
clone_size: NA; d_call: NA; j_call: TRBJ1-1; v_call: TRBV10-2; cdr3_aa: CASSQVNTEAFF; cdr3_nt: TGCGCCAGCAGTCAGGTGAACACTGAAGCTTTCTTT
clone_size: once; d_call: TRBD1; j_call: TRBJ2-4; v_call: TRBV5-6; cdr3_aa: CASSQGTGFNIQYF; cdr3_nt: TGTGCCAGCAGCCAAGGGACAGGTTTCAACATTCAGTACTTC
clone_size: NA; d_call: TRBD2; j_call: TRBJ2-3; v_call: TRBV5-6; cdr3_aa: CASSRAIAGGTDTQYF; cdr3_nt: TGTGCCAGCAGCCGCGCGATAGCGGGGGGCACAGATACGCAGTATTTT
clone_size: NA; d_call: NA; j_call: TRBJ2-7; v_call: TRBV15; cdr3_aa: CATSRGQTPYEQYF; cdr3_nt: TGTGCCACCAGCAGAGGACAAACACCCTACGAGCAGTACTTC
clone_size: NA; d_call: NA; j_call: TRBJ2-5; v_call: TRBV11-2; cdr3_aa: CASSLSLTREETQYF; cdr3_nt: TGTGCCAGCAGTCTTTCCCTGACGCGGGAAGAGACCCAGTACTTC
clone_size: NA; d_call: TRBD2; j_call: TRBJ2-3; v_call: TRBV30; cdr3_aa: CAWSVLADLHTQYF; cdr3_nt: TGTGCCTGGAGTGTACTAGCGGACCTTCATACGCAGTATTTT
clone_size: NA; d_call: TRBD1; j_call: TRBJ1-5; v_call: TRBV28; cdr3_aa: CASSSVRGRNQPQHF; cdr3_nt: TGTGCCAGCAGTTCGGTCAGGGGGCGCAATCAGCCCCAGCATTTT
clone_size: NA; d_call: NA; j_call: TRBJ2-1; v_call: TRBV7-9; cdr3_aa: CASSLDSGNEQFF; cdr3_nt: TGTGCCAGCAGCTTAGACAGTGGAAATGAGCAGTTCTTC
clone_size: once; d_call: NA; j_call: TRBJ2-7; v_call: TRBV7-2; cdr3_aa: CASSLAAPGAYEQYF; cdr3_nt: TGTGCCAGCAGCTTAGCGGCCCCCGGGGCCTACGAGCAGTACTTC